A single sample is the source of the 6 T cell receptor beta chains below, sequenced in a study of cytotoxic CD8 clonotypes in ibrutinib-treated CLL. Clones were sequenced by immunoSEQ multiplex PCR, and TCRdb holds only the in-frame ones, with some missing. Among over 95,000 clones listed, about 58% were seen once. The specimen was PBMCs, collected after 24 months of ibrutinib treatment. These receptors came from a human donor with chronic lymphocytic leukemia.

Only a few counts were recorded for this clone. This chain uses TRBV30 with TRBJ1-1; D is uncertain. The germline V gene encodes CDR1 GTSNPN and CDR2 SVGIG (reference sequence). The V gene lost 2 bases and the J gene lost 3 bases, with 10 bases spanning the gap. The CDR3 runs to 13 residues. The CDR3 loop reads CAWSKKADTEAFF. The CDR3 coding sequence is TGTGCCTGGAGTAAGAAAGCTGACACTGAAGCTTTCTTT.

The V and J genes are TRBV5-5 and TRBJ1-6; D is possibly TRBD1 (6 bases). Trimming pared 3 bases from V and 5 bases from J, leaving 6 bases between. Germline CDR1 SGHKS, CDR2 YYEKEE (reference sequence). CDR3 length: 13 amino acids. For the CDR3, the DNA is TGTGCCAGCAGCTACAGGGATAATTCACCCCTCCACTTT. It translates to CASSYRDNSPLHF.

This chain links TRBV2 with TRBJ2-5, with 7 bases that match TRBD2. The junction had 11 bases not matched to a gene; V was cut back by 6 bases and J by 4 bases. The CDR3 covers 15 residues. Germline values: CDR1 SNHLY, CDR2 FYNNEI. CDR3 DNA: TGTGCCAGCAGGGCACGGGGGGTGGCGGGAGAGACCCAGTACTTC. Translation: CASRARGVAGETQYF.

The chain links TRBV28 to TRBJ2-7, with D possibly called TRBD1 or TRBD2 (5 bases each). The CDR3 sequence is 14 residues long. Germline V gene sequence: CDR1 MDHEN, CDR2 SYDVKM. Deletions cut 1 base from V and 0 bases from J, with 7 bases between. The CDR3 protein is CASSLSGSSYEQYF. The DNA of the CDR3 is TGTGCCAGCAGTTTATCAGGGAGCTCCTACGAGCAGTACTTC.

In its sample, this clone was seen once. V is TRBV25-1 and J is TRBJ2-7; D may be TRBD1 or TRBD2 (5 bases each). The germline CDR1 and CDR2 sequences are MGHDK and SYGVNS. V lost 10 bases, J lost 5 bases, and 18 bases lay in between. The CDR3 length is 13 residues. The CDR3: CATSLGTVNEQYF. The CDR3, as DNA: TGTGCCACCTCCCTGGGGACCGTAAACGAGCAGTACTTC.

This clone came up a few times. The J gene is TRBJ2-1, the V gene TRBV10-1; 7 bases are a match to TRBD1. The CDR3 is 13 amino acids. Trimming at V came to 5 bases and at J to 7 bases, leaving 5 bases not matched to a gene. Germline CDR1 WNHNN, CDR2 SYGVQD (reference sequence). This chain's CDR3 is CASSPGQFNEQFF. The DNA for the CDR3 is TGCGCCAGCAGTCCGGGACAGTTTAATGAGCAGTTCTTC.